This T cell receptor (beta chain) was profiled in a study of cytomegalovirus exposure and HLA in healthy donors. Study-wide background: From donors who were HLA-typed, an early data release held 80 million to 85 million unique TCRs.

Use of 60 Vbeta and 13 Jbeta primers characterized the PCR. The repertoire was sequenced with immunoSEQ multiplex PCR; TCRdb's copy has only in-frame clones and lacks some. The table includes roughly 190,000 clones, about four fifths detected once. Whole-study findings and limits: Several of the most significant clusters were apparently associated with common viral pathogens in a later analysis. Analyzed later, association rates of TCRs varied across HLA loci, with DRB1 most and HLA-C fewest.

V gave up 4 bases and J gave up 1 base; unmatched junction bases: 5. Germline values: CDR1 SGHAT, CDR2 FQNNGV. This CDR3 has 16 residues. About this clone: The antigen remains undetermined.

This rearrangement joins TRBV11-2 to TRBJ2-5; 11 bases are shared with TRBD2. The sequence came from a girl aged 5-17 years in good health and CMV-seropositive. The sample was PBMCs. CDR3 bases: TGTGCCAGCAGCTCCGGCGGGACTAGCGGCCAAGAGACCCAGTACTTC. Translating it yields CASSSGGTSGQETQYF.